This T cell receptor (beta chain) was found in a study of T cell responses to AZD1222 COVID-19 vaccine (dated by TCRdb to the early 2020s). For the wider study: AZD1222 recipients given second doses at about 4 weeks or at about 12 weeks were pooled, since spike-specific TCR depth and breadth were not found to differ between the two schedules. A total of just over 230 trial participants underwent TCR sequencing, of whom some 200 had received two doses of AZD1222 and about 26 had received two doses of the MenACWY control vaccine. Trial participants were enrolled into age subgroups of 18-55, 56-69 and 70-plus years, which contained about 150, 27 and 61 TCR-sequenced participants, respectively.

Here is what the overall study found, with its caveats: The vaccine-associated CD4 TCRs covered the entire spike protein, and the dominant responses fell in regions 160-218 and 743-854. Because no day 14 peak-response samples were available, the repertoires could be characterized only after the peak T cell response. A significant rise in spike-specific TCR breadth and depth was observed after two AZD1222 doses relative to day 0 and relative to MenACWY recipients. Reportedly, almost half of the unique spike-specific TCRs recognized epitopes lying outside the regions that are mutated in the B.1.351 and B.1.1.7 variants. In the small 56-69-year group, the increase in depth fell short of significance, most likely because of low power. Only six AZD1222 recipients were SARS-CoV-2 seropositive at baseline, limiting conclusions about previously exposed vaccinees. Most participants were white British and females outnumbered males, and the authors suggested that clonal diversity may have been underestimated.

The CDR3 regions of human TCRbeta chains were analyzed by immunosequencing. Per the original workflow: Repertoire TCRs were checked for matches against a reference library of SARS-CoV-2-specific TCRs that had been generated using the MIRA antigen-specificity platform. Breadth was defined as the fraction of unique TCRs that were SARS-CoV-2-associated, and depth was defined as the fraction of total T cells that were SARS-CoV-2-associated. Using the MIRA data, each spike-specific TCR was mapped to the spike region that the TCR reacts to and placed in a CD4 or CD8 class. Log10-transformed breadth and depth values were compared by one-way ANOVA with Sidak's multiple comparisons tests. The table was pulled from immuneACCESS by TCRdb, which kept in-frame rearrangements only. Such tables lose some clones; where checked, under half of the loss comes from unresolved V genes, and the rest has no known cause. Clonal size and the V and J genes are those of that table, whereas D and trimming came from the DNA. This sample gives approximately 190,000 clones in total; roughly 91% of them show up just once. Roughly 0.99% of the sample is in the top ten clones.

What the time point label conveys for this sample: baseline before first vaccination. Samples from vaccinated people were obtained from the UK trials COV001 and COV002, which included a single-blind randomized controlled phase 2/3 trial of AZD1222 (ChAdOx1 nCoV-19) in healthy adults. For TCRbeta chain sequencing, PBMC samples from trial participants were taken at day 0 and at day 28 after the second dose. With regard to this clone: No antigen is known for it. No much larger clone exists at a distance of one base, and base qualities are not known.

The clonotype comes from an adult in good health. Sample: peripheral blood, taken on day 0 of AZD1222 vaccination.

At the DNA level, the sequence is TGTGCCAGCAGCGGCAGGGACGAAAGCTCCTACGAGCAGTACTTC. Translated, it gives CASSGRDESSYEQYF. This chain joins TRBV13 to TRBJ2-7; the D gene is tentatively TRBD1 or TRBD2, each matching 5 bases. Sequences PRHDT (CDR1) and FYEKMQ (CDR2) are obtained from the germline V gene (reference sequence). Inclusive of the bounding cysteine and phenylalanine, the CDR3 is 15 residues long. Only the CDR3 DNA stays, 45 bases, in frame from base 1. Between the V and J ends, shortened by 5 bases and 0 bases respectively, the junction contains 14 bases.